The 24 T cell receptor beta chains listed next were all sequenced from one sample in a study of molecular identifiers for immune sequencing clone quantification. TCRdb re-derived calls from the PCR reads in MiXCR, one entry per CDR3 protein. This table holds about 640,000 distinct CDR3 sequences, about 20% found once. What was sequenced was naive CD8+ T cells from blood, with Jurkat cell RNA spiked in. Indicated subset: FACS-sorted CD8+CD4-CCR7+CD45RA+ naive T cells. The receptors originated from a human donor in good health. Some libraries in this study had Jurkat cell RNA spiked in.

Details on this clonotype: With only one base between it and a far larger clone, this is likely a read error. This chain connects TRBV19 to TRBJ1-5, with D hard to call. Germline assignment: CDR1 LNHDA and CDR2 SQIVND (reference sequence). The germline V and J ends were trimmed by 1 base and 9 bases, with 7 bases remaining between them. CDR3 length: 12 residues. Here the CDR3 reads CASSIGGRPQHF. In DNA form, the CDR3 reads TGTGCCAGTAGTATAGGGGGTCGGCCCCAGCATTTT.

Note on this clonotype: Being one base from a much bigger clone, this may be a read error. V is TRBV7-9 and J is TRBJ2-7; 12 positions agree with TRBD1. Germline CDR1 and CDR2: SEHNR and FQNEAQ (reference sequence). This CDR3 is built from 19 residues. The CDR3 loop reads CASSFSPGTGGSLGREQHF. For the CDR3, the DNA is TGTGCCAGCAGCTTCTCTCCTGGGACAGGGGGCTCCCTAGGTCGCGAGCAGCACTTC. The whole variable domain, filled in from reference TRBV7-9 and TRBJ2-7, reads DTGVSQNPRHKITKRGQNVTFRCDPISEHNRLYWYRQTLGQGPEFLTYFQNEAQLEKSRLLSDRFSAERPKGSFSTLEIQRTEQGDSAMYLCASSFSPGTGGSLGREQHFGPGTRLTVT.

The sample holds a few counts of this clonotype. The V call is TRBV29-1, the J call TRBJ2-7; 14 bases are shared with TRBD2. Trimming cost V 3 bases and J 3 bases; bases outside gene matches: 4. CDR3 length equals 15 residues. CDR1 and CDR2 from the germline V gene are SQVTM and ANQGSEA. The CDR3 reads CSVETGTSGSYEQYF. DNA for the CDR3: TGCAGCGTTGAGACTGGGACTAGCGGGAGCTACGAGCAGTACTTC.

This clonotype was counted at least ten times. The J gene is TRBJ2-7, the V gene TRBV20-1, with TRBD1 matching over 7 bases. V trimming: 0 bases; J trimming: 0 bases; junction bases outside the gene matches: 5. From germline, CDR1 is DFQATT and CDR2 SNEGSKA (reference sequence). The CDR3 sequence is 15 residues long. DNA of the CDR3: TGCAGTGCTAGAGATAGGGACAGCAGCTCCTACGAGCAGTACTTC. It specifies CSARDRDSSSYEQYF.

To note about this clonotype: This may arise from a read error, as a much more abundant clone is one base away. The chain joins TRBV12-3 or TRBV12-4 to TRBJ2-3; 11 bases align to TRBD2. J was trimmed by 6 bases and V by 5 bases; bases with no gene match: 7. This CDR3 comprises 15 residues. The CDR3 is CASSRSSGRPDTQYF. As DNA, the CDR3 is TGTGCCAGCAGTCGGTCTAGCGGGAGGCCGGATACGCAGTATTTT.

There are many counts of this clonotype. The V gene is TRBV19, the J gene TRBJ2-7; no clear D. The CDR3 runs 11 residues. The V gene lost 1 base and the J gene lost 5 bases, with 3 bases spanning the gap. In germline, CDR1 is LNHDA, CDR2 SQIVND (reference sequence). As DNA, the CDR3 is TGTGCCAGTAGTATAGCAGACGAGCAGTACTTC. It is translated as CASSIADEQYF.

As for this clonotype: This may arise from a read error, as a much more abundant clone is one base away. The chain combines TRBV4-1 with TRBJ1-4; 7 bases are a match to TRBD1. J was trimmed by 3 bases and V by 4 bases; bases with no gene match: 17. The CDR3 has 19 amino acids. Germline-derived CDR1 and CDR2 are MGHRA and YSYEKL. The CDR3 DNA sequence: TGCGCCAGCAGCCGGGAACCCCGGGACAGAGTATTACCTAATGAAAAACTGTTTTTT. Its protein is CASSREPRDRVLPNEKLFF.

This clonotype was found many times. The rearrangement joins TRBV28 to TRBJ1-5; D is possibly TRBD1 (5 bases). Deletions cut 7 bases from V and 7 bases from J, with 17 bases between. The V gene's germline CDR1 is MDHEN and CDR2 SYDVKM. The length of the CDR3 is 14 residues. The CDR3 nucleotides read TGTGCCAGCACAGGACTCCAGGAGGGGCAGCCCCAGCATTTT. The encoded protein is CASTGLQEGQPQHF. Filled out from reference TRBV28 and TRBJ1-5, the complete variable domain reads DVKVTQSSRYLVKRTGEKVFLECVQDMDHENMFWYRQDPGLGLRLIYFSYDVKMKEKGDIPEGYSVSREKKERFSLILESASTNQTSMYLCASTGLQEGQPQHFGDGTRLSIL.

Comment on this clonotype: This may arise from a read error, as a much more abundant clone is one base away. The CDR3 here is CASGLSPGTGKKKTTNEKLFF. The DNA of the CDR3 is TGTGCCAGCGGCTTATCCCCCGGGACAGGAAAAAAGAAAACAACTAATGAAAAACTGTTTTTT. This chain uses TRBV11-3 with TRBJ1-4; TRBD1 matches 8 bases. The CDR3 consists of 21 residues. Germline CDR1 SGHNT, CDR2 YENEEA.

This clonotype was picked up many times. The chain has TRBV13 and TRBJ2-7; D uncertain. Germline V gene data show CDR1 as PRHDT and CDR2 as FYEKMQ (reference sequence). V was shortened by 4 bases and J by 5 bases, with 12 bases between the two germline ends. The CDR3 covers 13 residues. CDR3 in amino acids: CASSSPSGNEQYF. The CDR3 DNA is TGTGCCAGCAGCTCGCCGTCGGGTAACGAGCAGTACTTC.

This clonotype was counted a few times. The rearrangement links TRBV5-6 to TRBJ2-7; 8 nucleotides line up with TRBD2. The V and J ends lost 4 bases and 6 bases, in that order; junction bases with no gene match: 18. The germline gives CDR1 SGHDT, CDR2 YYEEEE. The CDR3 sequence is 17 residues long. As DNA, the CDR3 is TGTGCCAGCAGCCAGGTCGTGGGGACTAGTCCCGCTCGCGAGCAGTACTTC. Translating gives CASSQVVGTSPAREQYF.

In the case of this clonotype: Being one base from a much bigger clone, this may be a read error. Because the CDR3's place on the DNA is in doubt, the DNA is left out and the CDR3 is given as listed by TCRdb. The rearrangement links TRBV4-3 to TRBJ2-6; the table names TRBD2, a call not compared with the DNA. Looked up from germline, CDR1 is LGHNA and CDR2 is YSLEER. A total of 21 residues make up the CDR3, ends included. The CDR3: CASSQESGADSWASGANVPTF.

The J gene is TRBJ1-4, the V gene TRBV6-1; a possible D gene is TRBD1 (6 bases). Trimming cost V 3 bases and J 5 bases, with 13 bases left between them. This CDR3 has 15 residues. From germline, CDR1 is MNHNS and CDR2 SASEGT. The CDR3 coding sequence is TGTGCCAGCAGTGAGGGACTGGGGGCGAATGAAAAACTGTTTTTT. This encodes CASSEGLGANEKLFF.

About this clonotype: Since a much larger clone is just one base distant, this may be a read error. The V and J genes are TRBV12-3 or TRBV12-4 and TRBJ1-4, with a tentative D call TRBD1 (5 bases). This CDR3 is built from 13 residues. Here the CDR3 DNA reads TGTGCCAGCAGTTTCGGGGGGGATGAAAGACTGTTTTTT. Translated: CASSFGGDERLFF.

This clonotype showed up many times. The CDR3 region is CASSQVAQGAYGANVLTF. DNA for the CDR3: TGTGCCAGCAGCCAAGTCGCCCAGGGGGCTTATGGGGCCAACGTCCTGACTTTC. The rearrangement uses TRBV4-2 and TRBJ2-6, with 8 bases aligning to TRBD1. The germline CDR1 and CDR2 sequences are LGHNA and YNFKEQ. This CDR3 contains 18 residues. V was pared by 1 base and J by 3 bases, with 8 bases of the junction left unmatched.

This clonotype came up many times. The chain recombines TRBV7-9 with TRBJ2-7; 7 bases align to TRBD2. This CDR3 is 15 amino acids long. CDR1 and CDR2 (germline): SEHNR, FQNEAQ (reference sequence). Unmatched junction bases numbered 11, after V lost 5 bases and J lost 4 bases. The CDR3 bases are TGTGCCAGCAGCCTGACCGCGGGAGTCCTTTACGAGCAGTACTTC. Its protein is CASSLTAGVLYEQYF.

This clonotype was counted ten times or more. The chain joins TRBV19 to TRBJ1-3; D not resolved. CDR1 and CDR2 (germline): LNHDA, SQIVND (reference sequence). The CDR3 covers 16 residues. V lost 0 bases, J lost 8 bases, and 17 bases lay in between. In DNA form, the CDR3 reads TGTGCCAGTAGTATAGATCTGGACGGCCGTATGGACACCATATATTTT. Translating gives CASSIDLDGRMDTIYF. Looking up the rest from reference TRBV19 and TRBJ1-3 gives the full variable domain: DGGITQSPKYLFRKEGQNVTLSCEQNLNHDAMYWYRQDPGQGLRLIYYSQIVNDFQKGDIAEGYSVSREKKESFPLTVTSAQKNPTAFYLCASSIDLDGRMDTIYFGEGSWLTVV.

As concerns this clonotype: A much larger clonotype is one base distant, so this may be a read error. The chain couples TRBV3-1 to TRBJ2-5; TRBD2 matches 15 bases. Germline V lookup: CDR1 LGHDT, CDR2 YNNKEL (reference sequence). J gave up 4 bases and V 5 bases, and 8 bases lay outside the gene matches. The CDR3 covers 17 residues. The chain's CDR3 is CASSKGTSGGPRETQYF. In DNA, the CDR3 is TGTGCCAGCAGCAAAGGGACTAGCGGGGGGCCTCGAGAGACCCAGTACTTC.

CDR3 nucleotides: TGTGCCAGCAGCAAGGGGGGCGGTGTCTACAATGAGCAGTTCTTC. It specifies CASSKGGGVYNEQFF. The chain uses TRBV7-3 and TRBJ2-1; D tentatively fits TRBD1 or TRBD2 (6 bases each). CDR3 length: 15 residues. V shed 5 bases and J shed 3 bases, with 14 bases lying between them. Germline-derived CDR1 and CDR2 are SGHTA and FQGTGA.

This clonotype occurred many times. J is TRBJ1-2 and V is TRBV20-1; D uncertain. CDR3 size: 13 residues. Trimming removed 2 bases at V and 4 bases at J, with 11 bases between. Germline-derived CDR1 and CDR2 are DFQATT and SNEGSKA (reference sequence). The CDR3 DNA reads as TGCAGTGCTAGATTGGATTCTGGCTATGGCTACACCTTC. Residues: CSARLDSGYGYTF.

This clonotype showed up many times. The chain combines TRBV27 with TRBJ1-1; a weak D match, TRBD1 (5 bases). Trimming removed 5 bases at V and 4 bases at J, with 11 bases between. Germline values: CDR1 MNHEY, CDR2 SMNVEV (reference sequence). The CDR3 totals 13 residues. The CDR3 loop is CASSEGQTTEAFF. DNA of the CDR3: TGTGCCAGCAGTGAGGGGCAGACCACTGAAGCTTTCTTT.

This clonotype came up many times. The CDR3 DNA reads TGTGCCAGGGTAGGACAGTTCTATGGCTACACCTTC. It translates to CARVGQFYGYTF. The rearrangement joins TRBV7-9 to TRBJ1-2; D possibly corresponds to TRBD1 (6 bases). Germline values: CDR1 SEHNR, CDR2 FQNEAQ (reference sequence). The CDR3 has 12 amino acids. Trimming removed 9 bases from V and 4 bases from J, with 12 bases in between.

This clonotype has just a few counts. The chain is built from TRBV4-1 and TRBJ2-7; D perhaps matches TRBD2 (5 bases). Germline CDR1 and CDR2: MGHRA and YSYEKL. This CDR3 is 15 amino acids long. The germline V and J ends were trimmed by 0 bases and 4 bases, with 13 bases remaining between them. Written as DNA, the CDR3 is TGCGCCAGCAGCCAAGACCGGGGTTCCGGGTACGAGCAGTACTTC. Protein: CASSQDRGSGYEQYF.

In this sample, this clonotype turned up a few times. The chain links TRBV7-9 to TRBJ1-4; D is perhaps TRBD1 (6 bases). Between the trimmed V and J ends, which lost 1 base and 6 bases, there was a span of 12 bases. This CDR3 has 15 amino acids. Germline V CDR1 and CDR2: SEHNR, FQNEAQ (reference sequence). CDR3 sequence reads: CASSLVGGRDEKLFF. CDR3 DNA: TGTGCCAGCAGCTTAGTGGGGGGCCGTGATGAAAAACTGTTTTTT. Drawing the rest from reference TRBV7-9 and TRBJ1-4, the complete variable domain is DTGVSQNPRHKITKRGQNVTFRCDPISEHNRLYWYRQTLGQGPEFLTYFQNEAQLEKSRLLSDRFSAERPKGSFSTLEIQRTEQGDSAMYLCASSLVGGRDEKLFFGSGTQLSVL.